This T cell receptor beta chain was sequenced during a study of CD8+ T cells in alopecia areata. Overall study results and limits: Tofacitinib significantly lowered scalp clonality and expanded CD8+ clones among the top 100. Clonality was higher in lesional than normal scalp, especially in alopecia totalis/universalis.

Treatment defined: oral pan-JAK inhibitor, 5-10 mg twice daily. After isolation, RNA underwent reverse transcription to generate cDNA as the sequencing template. Method: immunoSEQ multiplex PCR; TCRdb's copy keeps in-frame clones and lacks some. Of about 210,000 clones listed, under 70% were seen once; the top ten hold 1.2%. For this clone: What it binds is unknown.

This TCR derives from a human donor with alopecia areata. Sample: CD4+ T cells sorted from blood, taken at week 44, from a patient treated with tofacitinib.

In DNA form, the CDR3 reads TGCGCCAGCGCGACTAGCGGGGAAGAGACCCAGTACTTC. Its protein product is CASATSGEETQYF. This rearrangement joins TRBV5-1 to TRBJ2-5; 11 bases are shared with TRBD2. The V segment lost 7 bases and the J segment 3 bases; nucleotides outside the gene matches: 2. From germline, CDR1 is SGHRS and CDR2 YFSETQ. The length of the CDR3 is 13 residues. The full variable domain, its missing parts supplied by reference TRBV5-1 and TRBJ2-5, is KAGVTQTPRYLIKTRGQQVTLSCSPISGHRSVSWYQQTPGQGLQFLFEYFSETQRNKGNFPGRFSGRQFSNSRSEMNVSTLELGDSALYLCASATSGEETQYFGPGTRLLVL.